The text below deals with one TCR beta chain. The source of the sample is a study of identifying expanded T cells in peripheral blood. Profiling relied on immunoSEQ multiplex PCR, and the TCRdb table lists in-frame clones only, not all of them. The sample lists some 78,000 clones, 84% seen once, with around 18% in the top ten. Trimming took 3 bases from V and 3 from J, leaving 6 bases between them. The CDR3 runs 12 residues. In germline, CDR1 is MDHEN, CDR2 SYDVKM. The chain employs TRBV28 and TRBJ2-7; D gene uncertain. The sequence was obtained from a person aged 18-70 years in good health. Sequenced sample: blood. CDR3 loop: CASSFQDYEQYF. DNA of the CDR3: TGTGCCAGCAGTTTCCAAGACTACGAGCAGTACTTC. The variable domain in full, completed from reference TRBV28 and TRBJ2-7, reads DVKVTQSSRYLVKRTGEKVFLECVQDMDHENMFWYRQDPGLGLRLIYFSYDVKMKEKGDIPEGYSVSREKKERFSLILESASTNQTSMYLCASSFQDYEQYFGPGTRLTVT.